A single sample gave rise to the 11 T cell receptor beta chains below, sequenced in a study of blood T cells in healthy people across ages. With a J-beta primer mix and a sample-barcoded 5' primer, a second PCR ran 7 to 11 cycles. TCRdb re-derived calls from the 5' RACE reads in MiXCR, one entry per CDR3 protein. The sample lists fewer than 950,000 distinct CDR3 sequences, 40% to 65% occurring once. The sequencing sample was made of blood. These TCRs come from a man at least 80 years old in good health.

To note about this clonotype: Its ends do not fully match the called genes, so a read error is possible. This chain joins TRBV15 and TRBJ2-3, with 12 bases identical to TRBD1. The germline V gene encodes CDR1 LNHNV and CDR2 YYDKDF (reference sequence). CDR3 length: 16 residues. For the CDR3, the DNA is TGTGCCACAAGCAGATCAGGGACAGGGGGCATAGATACGCAGTATTTT. This encodes CATSRSGTGGIDTQYF.

The chain recombines TRBV3-1 with TRBJ2-1; TRBD2 aligns across 13 bases. The CDR3 contains 20 residues. Looked up from germline, CDR1 is LGHDT and CDR2 is YNNKEL (reference sequence). J gave up 6 bases and V 4 bases, and 18 bases lay outside the gene matches. The CDR3 DNA sequence: TGTGCCAGCAGCCGTTGGGCGACTAGCGGGAGGTTTGGCGTCTCCAATGAGCAGTTCTTC. It specifies CASSRWATSGRFGVSNEQFF.

V and J are TRBV7-2 and TRBJ2-7; TRBD1 matches at 11 bases. This CDR3 comprises 15 residues. Germline values: CDR1 SGHTA, CDR2 FQGNSA. J gave up 2 bases and V 5 bases, and 5 bases lay outside the gene matches. The CDR3 region is CASSRDRGRPYEQYF. The CDR3 DNA is TGTGCCAGCAGCCGGGACAGGGGGAGGCCCTACGAGCAGTACTTC.

This clonotype was detected only a few times. The chain recombines TRBV3-1 with TRBJ2-7; 9 positions match TRBD2. Germline loops: CDR1 LGHDT, CDR2 YNNKEL (reference sequence). The CDR3 consists of 14 residues. Trimming removed 8 bases from V and 0 bases from J; junction bases left unmatched: 5. This chain's CDR3 is CASRFSGSSYEQYF. DNA of the CDR3: TGTGCCAGCCGATTTAGCGGGAGCTCCTACGAGCAGTACTTC.

This clonotype was seen only a few times. The chain joins TRBV5-6 to TRBJ2-5; D unclear. V was shortened by 0 bases and J by 3 bases, with 9 bases between the two germline ends. This CDR3 comprises 14 residues. Looked up from germline, CDR1 is SGHDT and CDR2 is YYEEEE. The CDR3 DNA is TGTGCCAGCAGCTTGGGGACGGTAAAAGAGACCCAGTACTTC. Encoded protein: CASSLGTVKETQYF.

This chain links TRBV11-2 with TRBJ1-2; D is ambiguous. The CDR3 is made up of 14 amino acids. The V gene's germline CDR1 is SGHAT and CDR2 FQNNGV. V was cut by 6 bases and J by 5 bases, with 16 bases left in between. The CDR3 reads CASRAGQIRYGYTF. The CDR3 region has the DNA TGTGCCAGCAGGGCGGGTCAGATAAGATATGGCTACACCTTC.

The J gene is TRBJ2-2, the V gene TRBV5-4; TRBD2 aligns across 7 bases. Germline V gene data show CDR1 as SGHNT and CDR2 as YYREEE (reference sequence). The CDR3 has 16 residues. V shed 0 bases and J 0 bases; nucleotides not matched to a gene: 2. For the CDR3, the DNA is TGTGCCAGCAGCTTGGCCGGGAGGCCGAACACCGGGGAGCTGTTTTTT. This translates into CASSLAGRPNTGELFF.

V and J are TRBV7-2 and TRBJ1-1, with TRBD1 matching over 9 bases. There are 14 residues in the CDR3. Germline V lookup: CDR1 SGHTA, CDR2 FQGNSA. J was trimmed by 6 bases and V by 5 bases; bases with no gene match: 7. Here the CDR3 reads CASSHGQGRAEAFF. Here the CDR3 DNA reads TGTGCCAGCAGCCACGGACAGGGGAGGGCTGAAGCTTTCTTT.

This clonotype was seen a handful of times. The genes are TRBV20-1 and TRBJ2-3; 13 bases map to TRBD2. Germline loops: CDR1 DFQATT, CDR2 SNEGSKA (reference sequence). The CDR3 consists of 15 residues. V dropped 6 bases and J dropped 14; count of bases not matched to a gene: 17. This CDR3 reads CSAATSGRAGRYAYF. CDR3 DNA: TGCAGTGCCGCAACTAGCGGGAGGGCCGGGAGATACGCGTATTTT.

There are a few counts of this clonotype. The rearrangement links TRBV12-3 or TRBV12-4 to TRBJ1-1, with no clear D. The CDR3 is made up of 15 amino acids. The V end was cut by 6 bases, the J end by 5 bases, with 19 bases between. The CDR3 DNA reads TGTGCCAGCAGCCCCAGACTTACGCGGGGAACTGAAGCTTTCTTT. Encoded protein: CASSPRLTRGTEAFF.

This clonotype occurred a few times. A junction boundary mismatches the germline segment, possibly from a read error. This chain links TRBV3-1 with TRBJ2-1, with D perhaps being TRBD1 or TRBD2 (5 bases each). This CDR3 spans 15 amino acids. Germline-derived CDR1 and CDR2 are LGHDT and YNNKEL (reference sequence). CDR3 sequence (DNA): TGTGCCAGCACCCAACAAGGGACCCAACGCCATGAGCAGTTCTTC. Translation gives CASTQQGTQRHEQFF.